Presented here are 21 T cell receptor beta chains from one specimen sequenced in a study of blood T cell repertoires in COVID-19. The table came from immunoSEQ multiplex PCR; TCRdb's copy has only in-frame clones and leaves some out. Among about 350,000 clones, roughly nine tenths were seen once, and the ten largest hold approximately 4.1%. Source material: peripheral blood. The receptors were gathered from a woman aged 55-70 years with COVID-19, enrolled during active disease.

The gene calls are TRBV30 and TRBJ1-2; unclear D gene. CDR3 length equals 12 residues. Germline V CDR1 and CDR2: GTSNPN, SVGIG (reference sequence). V lost 5 bases and J lost 4, with 11 bases in between. CDR3 DNA sequence: TGTGCCTGGGGTCAGGTGGGCTATGGCTACACCTTC. It yields the protein CAWGQVGYGYTF.

This clone was detected once. V is TRBV2 and J is TRBJ2-7; a weak D match, TRBD1 (6 bases). The CDR3 contains 13 residues. The ends were cut back, 2 bases at V and 4 bases at J, with 9 bases in the middle. Germline lookup yields CDR1 SNHLY and CDR2 FYNNEI. CDR3 protein: CASSEPGDYEQYF. The CDR3 nucleotides are TGTGCCAGCAGTGAACCAGGGGATTACGAGCAGTACTTC.

Here the CDR3 reads CASSEVAGVDTQYF. The DNA of the CDR3 is TGCGCCAGCAGTGAAGTCGCGGGGGTAGATACGCAGTATTTT. This chain connects TRBV10-2 to TRBJ2-3; 7 bases align to TRBD2. Per the germline V gene, CDR1 is WSHSY and CDR2 is SAAADI. The CDR3 is 14 amino acids. The V gene end was trimmed by 3 bases and the J gene end by 5 bases; junction bases not matched to a gene: 5.

At least ten counts were recorded for this clone. The V call is TRBV12-3 or TRBV12-4, the J call TRBJ2-3; TRBD1 aligns across 9 bases. With V trimmed by 3 bases and J by 5 bases, 0 bases remained unmatched. There are 13 residues in the CDR3. The CDR3 nucleotides read TGTGCCAGCAGTTTGACAGGGGGAGATACGCAGTATTTT. It is translated as CASSLTGGDTQYF.

The rearrangement uses TRBV20-1 and TRBJ1-2, with D possibly TRBD1 on 5 matching bases. The V end lost 3 bases, the J end lost 4 bases, and 9 bases lay between the germline ends. Germline V gene data show CDR1 as DFQATT and CDR2 as SNEGSKA (reference sequence). CDR3 length: 12 amino acids. CDR3 nucleotide sequence: TGCAGTGCTAGTCGGGGGGTCTATGGCTACACCTTC. Amino acid sequence: CSASRGVYGYTF.

This chain uses TRBV4-1 with TRBJ1-5; possibly TRBD1 for D (5 bases). Germline lookup yields CDR1 MGHRA and CDR2 YSYEKL. Between the trimmed V and J ends, which lost 4 bases and 1 base, there was a span of 11 bases. The CDR3 totals 15 residues. CDR3: CASSRREESNQPQHF. The CDR3 nucleotides read TGCGCCAGCAGCCGCAGGGAGGAAAGCAATCAGCCCCAGCATTTT.

The sample holds one count of this clone. This chain connects TRBV6-1 to TRBJ1-3; TRBD1 agrees at 7 bases. Looked up from germline, CDR1 is MNHNS and CDR2 is SASEGT. V dropped 3 bases and J dropped 3; count of bases not matched to a gene: 5. This CDR3 is built from 15 residues. CDR3 in amino acids: CASSETGSGGNTIYF. In nucleotides, the CDR3 is TGTGCCAGCAGTGAGACAGGGTCTGGTGGAAACACCATATATTTT.

CDR3 nucleotide sequence: TGTGCCAGCAGATCCAGGACAGGACAGAACACTGAAGCTTTCTTT. The encoded protein is CASRSRTGQNTEAFF. The genes are TRBV28 and TRBJ1-1, with 7 bases fitting TRBD1. The CDR3 contains 15 residues. The germline V gene has CDR1 MDHEN and CDR2 SYDVKM. V dropped 6 bases and J dropped 1; count of bases not matched to a gene: 8.

This clone occurred a few times. The chain combines TRBV29-1 with TRBJ2-2; TRBD2 matches 11 bases. From germline, CDR1 is SQVTM and CDR2 ANQGSEA. The V and J ends lost 6 bases and 4 bases, in that order; junction bases with no gene match: 7. The CDR3 covers 15 residues. The CDR3 sequence is CSVNSGGVITGELFF. For the CDR3, the DNA is TGCAGCGTAAATAGCGGGGGGGTGATCACCGGGGAGCTGTTTTTT.

CDR3 bases: TGCAGCGCCCTAGGGGCCAACTCTGGAAACACCATATATTTT. It translates to CSALGANSGNTIYF. V and J are TRBV29-1 and TRBJ1-3, with D possibly matching TRBD1 (5 bases). Germline CDR1 SQVTM, CDR2 ANQGSEA. The V end was cut by 7 bases, the J end by 0 bases, with 13 bases between. This CDR3 comprises 14 residues.

The chain uses TRBV5-1 and TRBJ1-6; a weak D match, TRBD1 (5 bases). Germline values: CDR1 SGHRS, CDR2 YFSETQ. V was trimmed by 5 bases and J by 0 bases, leaving 9 bases between them. The CDR3 is 15 amino acids. The CDR3 here is CASSPDSSYNSPLHF. The DNA for the CDR3 is TGCGCCAGCAGTCCAGACAGCTCCTATAATTCACCCCTCCACTTT.

This chain connects TRBV5-5 to TRBJ1-2; D is perhaps TRBD1 (6 bases). Germline CDR1 and CDR2: SGHKS and YYEKEE (reference sequence). The CDR3 is 12 residues long. V was clipped by 4 bases and J by 5 bases, with 9 bases between them. CDR3 sequence reads: CASSKQGYGYTF. The CDR3 region has the DNA TGTGCCAGCAGCAAACAGGGTTATGGCTACACCTTC. Complete variable domain (other parts from reference TRBV5-5 and TRBJ1-2): DAGVTQSPTHLIKTRGQQVTLRCSPISGHKSVSWYQQVLGQGPQFIFQYYEKEERGRGNFPDRFSARQFPNYSSELNVNALLLGDSALYLCASSKQGYGYTFGSGTRLTVV.

V usage is TRBV5-5 and J usage is TRBJ1-4; TRBD1 matches 9 bases. CDR3 length: 14 residues. Germline V lookup: CDR1 SGHKS, CDR2 YYEKEE (reference sequence). Trimming took 3 bases from V and 7 from J; bases not matched to a gene: 4. CDR3 sequence (DNA): TGTGCCAGCAGCTGGGACAGGGAGGGTGAAAAACTGTTTTTT. This encodes CASSWDREGEKLFF. Together with reference TRBV5-5 and TRBJ1-4, the CDR3 gives the full variable domain: DAGVTQSPTHLIKTRGQQVTLRCSPISGHKSVSWYQQVLGQGPQFIFQYYEKEERGRGNFPDRFSARQFPNYSSELNVNALLLGDSALYLCASSWDREGEKLFFGSGTQLSVL.

The V gene is TRBV12-3 or TRBV12-4, the J gene TRBJ1-1, with 8 bases that match TRBD1. The CDR3 is 11 amino acids. CDR3 residues: CRTGRGTEAFF. CDR3 sequence (DNA): TGTCGGACAGGGAGGGGCACTGAAGCTTTCTTT.

The J gene is TRBJ1-2, the V gene TRBV6-5; TRBD1 is a possible D gene (6 bases). The CDR3 runs 12 residues. The germline V gene has CDR1 MNHEY and CDR2 SVGAGI. V lost 8 bases and J lost 1, with 8 bases in between. CDR3 sequence: CASGDNNYGYTF. The DNA for the CDR3 is TGTGCCAGCGGGGACAATAACTATGGCTACACCTTC.

The chain joins TRBV7-6 to TRBJ1-1; no firm D call. CDR3 size: 16 residues. Trimming removed 2 bases from V and 0 bases from J, with 13 bases in between. Germline V gives CDR1 SGHVS, CDR2 FNYEAQ. CDR3 residues: CASSLSARGVNTEAFF. The CDR3 nucleotides read TGTGCCAGCAGCTTATCAGCCCGCGGGGTGAACACTGAAGCTTTCTTT. The whole variable domain, filled in from reference TRBV7-6 and TRBJ1-1, reads GAGVSQSPRYKVTKRGQDVALRCDPISGHVSLYWYRQALGQGPEFLTYFNYEAQQDKSGLPNDRFSAERPEGSISTLTIQRTEQRDSAMYRCASSLSARGVNTEAFFGQGTRLTVV.

V gene TRBV11-2 combines with J gene TRBJ1-2; D is unresolved. V was shortened by 1 base and J by 3 bases, with 12 bases between the two germline ends. This CDR3 is 15 amino acids long. Germline assignment: CDR1 SGHAT and CDR2 FQNNGV. The CDR3 DNA reads TGTGCCAGCAGCTTAGTTTCGAGGCTGGACTATGGCTACACCTTC. Translating it yields CASSLVSRLDYGYTF. The whole variable domain, remainder taken from reference TRBV11-2 and TRBJ1-2, is EAGVAQSPRYKIIEKRQSVAFWCNPISGHATLYWYQQILGQGPKLLIQFQNNGVVDDSQLPKDRFSAERLKGVDSTLKIQPAKLEDSAVYLCASSLVSRLDYGYTFGSGTRLTVV.

Comments on this clone: Other DNA sequences in this specimen translate into the identical CDR3. This chain links TRBV14 with TRBJ1-1; D is perhaps TRBD1 (6 bases). From germline, CDR1 is SGHDN and CDR2 FVKESK. This CDR3 has 13 amino acids. Between the trimmed V and J ends, which lost 4 bases and 1 base, there was a span of 7 bases. CDR3 sequence reads: CASSRGQNTEAFF. The CDR3 DNA reads TGTGCCAGCAGCCGGGGACAGAACACTGAAGCTTTCTTT.

The gene calls are TRBV28 and TRBJ2-3, with TRBD1 matching 8 bases. The CDR3 length is 14 residues. The V gene end was trimmed by 8 bases and the J gene end by 1 base; junction bases not matched to a gene: 5. Germline lookup yields CDR1 MDHEN and CDR2 SYDVKM. The CDR3 DNA is TGTGCCAGCGGGGACAGGAGGGGCACAGATACGCAGTATTTT. As protein: CASGDRRGTDTQYF.

The chain joins TRBV7-9 to TRBJ1-1; tentative D call: TRBD1 (6 bases). Germline lookup yields CDR1 SEHNR and CDR2 FQNEAQ (reference sequence). CDR3 length equals 14 residues. Trimming stripped 5 bases from V and 4 bases from J, with 14 bases between. The CDR3 DNA is TGTGCCAGCAGCCCCCAGGGGCGGGCCACTGAAGCTTTCTTT. Its translation: CASSPQGRATEAFF.

The CDR3 DNA reads TGTGCCAGTAGTACCGGGACAAGGCACGGCTACACCTTC. It specifies CASSTGTRHGYTF. This sequence joins TRBV19 and TRBJ1-2; D might be TRBD1 (6 bases). The CDR3 loop spans 13 amino acids. In germline, CDR1 is LNHDA, CDR2 SQIVND (reference sequence). Trimming pared 4 bases from V and 8 bases from J, leaving 14 bases between.